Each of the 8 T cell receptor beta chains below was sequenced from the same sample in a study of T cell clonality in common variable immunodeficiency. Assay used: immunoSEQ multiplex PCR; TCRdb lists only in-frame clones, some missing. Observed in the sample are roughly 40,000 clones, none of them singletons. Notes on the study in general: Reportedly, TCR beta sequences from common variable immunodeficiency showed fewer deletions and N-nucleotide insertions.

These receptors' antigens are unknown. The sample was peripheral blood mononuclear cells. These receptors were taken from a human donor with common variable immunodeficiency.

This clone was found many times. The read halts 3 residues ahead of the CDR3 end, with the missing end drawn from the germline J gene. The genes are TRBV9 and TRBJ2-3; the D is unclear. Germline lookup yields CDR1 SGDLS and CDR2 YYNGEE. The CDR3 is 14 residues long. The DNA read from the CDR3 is TGTGCCAGCAGCCTCCTGGATATTCAGGAGACG. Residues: CASSLLDIQET. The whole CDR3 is CASSLLDIQETQYF.

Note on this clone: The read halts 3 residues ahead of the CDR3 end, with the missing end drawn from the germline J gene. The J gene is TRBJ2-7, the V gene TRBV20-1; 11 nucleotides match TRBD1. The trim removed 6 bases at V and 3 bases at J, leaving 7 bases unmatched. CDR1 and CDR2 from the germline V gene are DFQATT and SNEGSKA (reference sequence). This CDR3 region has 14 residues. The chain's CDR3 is CSAEGTGGIYEQYF. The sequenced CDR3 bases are TGCAGTGCCGAGGGGACAGGGGGGATCTACGAG.

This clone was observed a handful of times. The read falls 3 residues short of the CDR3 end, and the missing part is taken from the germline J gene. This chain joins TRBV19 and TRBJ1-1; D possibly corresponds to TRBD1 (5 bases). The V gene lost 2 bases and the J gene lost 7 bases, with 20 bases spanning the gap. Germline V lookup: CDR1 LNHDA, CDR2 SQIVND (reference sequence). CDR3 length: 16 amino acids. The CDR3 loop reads CASSIWAGVEIVEAFF. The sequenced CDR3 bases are TGTGCCAGTAGTATATGGGCGGGGGTGGAGATCGTTGAA. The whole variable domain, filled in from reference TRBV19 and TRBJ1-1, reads DGGITQSPKYLFRKEGQNVTLSCEQNLNHDAMYWYRQDPGQGLRLIYYSQIVNDFQKGDIAEGYSVSREKKESFPLTVTSAQKNPTAFYLCASSIWAGVEIVEAFFGQGTRLTVV.

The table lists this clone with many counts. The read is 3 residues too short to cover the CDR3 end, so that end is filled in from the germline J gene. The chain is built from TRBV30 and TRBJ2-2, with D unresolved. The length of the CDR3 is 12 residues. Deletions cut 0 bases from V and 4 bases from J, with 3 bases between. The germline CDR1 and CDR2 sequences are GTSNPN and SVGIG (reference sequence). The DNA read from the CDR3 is TGTGCCTGGAGTGTTAGCACCGGGGAG. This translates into CAWSVSTGE. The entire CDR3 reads CAWSVSTGELFF.

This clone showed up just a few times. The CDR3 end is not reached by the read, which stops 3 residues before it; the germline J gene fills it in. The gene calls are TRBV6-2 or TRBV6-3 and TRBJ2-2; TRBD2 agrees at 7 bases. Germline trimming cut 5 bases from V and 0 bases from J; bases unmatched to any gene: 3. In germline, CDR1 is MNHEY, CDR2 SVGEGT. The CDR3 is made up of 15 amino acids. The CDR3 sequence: CASSVAGPNTGELFF. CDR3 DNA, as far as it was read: TGTGCCAGCAGTGTAGCGGGCCCGAACACCGGGGAG.

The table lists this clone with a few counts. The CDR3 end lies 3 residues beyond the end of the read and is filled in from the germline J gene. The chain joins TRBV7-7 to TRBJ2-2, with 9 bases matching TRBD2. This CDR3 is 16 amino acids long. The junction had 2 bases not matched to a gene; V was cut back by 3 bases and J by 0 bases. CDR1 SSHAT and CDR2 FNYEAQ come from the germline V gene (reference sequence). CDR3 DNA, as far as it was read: TGTGCCAGCAGCTTTATAGCGGGGGCGAACACCGGGGAG. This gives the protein CASSFIAGANTGE. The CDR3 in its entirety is CASSFIAGANTGELFF.

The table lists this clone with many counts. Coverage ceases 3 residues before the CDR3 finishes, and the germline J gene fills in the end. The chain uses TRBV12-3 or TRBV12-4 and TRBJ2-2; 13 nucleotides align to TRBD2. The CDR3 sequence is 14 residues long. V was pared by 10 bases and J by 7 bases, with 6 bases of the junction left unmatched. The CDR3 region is CATGTSGEVGELFF. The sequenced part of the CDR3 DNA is TGTGCCACGGGGACTAGCGGGGAGGTCGGGGAG.

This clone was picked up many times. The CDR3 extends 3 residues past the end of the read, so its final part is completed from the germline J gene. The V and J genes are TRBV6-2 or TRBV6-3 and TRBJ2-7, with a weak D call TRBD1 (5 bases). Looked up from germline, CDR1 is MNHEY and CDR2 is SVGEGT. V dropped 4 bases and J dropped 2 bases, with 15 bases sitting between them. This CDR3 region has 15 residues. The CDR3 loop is CASSSSARQPYEQYF. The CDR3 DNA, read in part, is TGTGCCAGCAGTTCGTCGGCGCGACAGCCCTACGAG.